The T cell receptor beta chain described here comes from a study of T cell changes during pregnancy in multiple sclerosis. Here immunoSEQ multiplex PCR was the method, and the copy in TCRdb shows in-frame clones only, minus some. The table records about 100,000 clones, about nine tenths of them present only once. This sample comprised peripheral blood, obtained after pregnancy. The clonotype was recovered from a female donor with multiple sclerosis, enrolled in a pregnancy study.

CDR3 sequence (DNA): TGTGCCAGCAGTTTCGGGGGGCATCGAGGGGCCAACGTCCTGACTTTC. It encodes CASSFGGHRGANVLTF. The chain has TRBV28 and TRBJ2-6, with D maybe TRBD2 (7 bases). The CDR3 runs to 16 residues. In germline, CDR1 is MDHEN, CDR2 SYDVKM. V was shortened by 3 bases and J by 4 bases, with 13 bases between the two germline ends.